This T cell receptor beta chain is from a study of T cell responses to AZD1222 COVID-19 vaccine. The study, taken as a whole, reports: Spike-specific TCR breadth and depth both grew after two AZD1222 doses. Dominant at 160-218 and 743-854, vaccine-associated CD4 TCRs also spanned spike. Donors were mostly white British, more females; clonal diversity possibly underestimated.

In the case of this clone: The antigen is undetermined.

The CDR3 loop spans 15 amino acids. Losses at the gene ends were 3 bases for V and 7 bases for J; bases not matched to a gene: 6. Germline assignment: CDR1 SGHAT and CDR2 FQNNGV. Libraries were prepared by immunoSEQ multiplex PCR; TCRdb keeps only in-frame clonotypes and omits some of them. The sample contains about 180,000 clones, around nine tenths of which appear only once. Sequenced here: peripheral blood, sampled on day 0 of AZD1222 vaccination. The origin of this receptor is an adult in good health. The chain uses TRBV11-2 and TRBJ1-2; 12 bases map to TRBD1. CDR3 sequence reads: CASSFGTGGASGYTF. The CDR3 nucleotides read TGTGCCAGCAGCTTTGGGACAGGGGGCGCGTCTGGCTACACCTTC. Variable domain in full (rest from reference TRBV11-2 and TRBJ1-2): EAGVAQSPRYKIIEKRQSVAFWCNPISGHATLYWYQQILGQGPKLLIQFQNNGVVDDSQLPKDRFSAERLKGVDSTLKIQPAKLEDSAVYLCASSFGTGGASGYTFGSGTRLTVV.